This entry describes one T cell receptor beta chain. CD8+ and CD4+ T cells from blood underwent TCR beta sequencing. In contrast to the negatively isolated CD8+ and CD4+ T cells, TEMRA cells were FACS-enriched. Germline V gene data show CDR1 as SGHTA and CDR2 as FQGNSA. CDR3 length equals 12 residues. V lost 4 bases and J lost 2, with 4 bases in between. The sample comes from a study of CD8 T cells in Susac syndrome. Reverse transcription of roughly 0.5 to 1 ug RNA was carried out with random hexamers. The method of amplification for TCR beta CDR3 was immunoSEQ multiplex PCR, covering 54 Vbeta and 13 Jbeta. TCRdb re-called the immunoSEQ multiplex PCR reads through MiXCR, storing one row per CDR3 protein. This table holds 20,000 to 25,000 distinct CDR3 sequences, 85% to 95% found once.

This clonotype was obtained from a human donor in good health. The V call is TRBV7-2, the J call TRBJ2-3, with D uncertain. The sequenced sample consisted of CD8+ T cells from PBMCs. The CDR3 nucleotides are TGTGCCAGCAGCTCTAACACAGATACGCAGTATTTT. This codes for CASSSNTDTQYF.